This T cell receptor beta chain was found in a study of CD8+CD57+ T cells in acquired aplastic anemia. Study background: On average, sorted CD4+ and CD8+ cells gave 3.2 ug of DNA. General study findings and limits: Researchers report that about 28 CD8+ CDR3 sequences appeared in both patients and controls.

V lost 5 bases, J lost 0 bases, and 1 base stayed unmatched. The CDR3 contains 13 residues. The germline CDR1 and CDR2 sequences are SEHNR and FQNEAQ (reference sequence). All patients picked for sequencing had shown, by flow cytometry, an expansion of CD8+CD57+ cells. There are a few counts of this clonotype. What it binds is unknown. Genomic DNA served as template for TCR beta VDJ and CDR3 profiling. TCRdb reanalysed the reads using MiXCR and keeps one entry per CDR3 protein. The data show 160,000 or so distinct CDR3 sequences, approximately 44% seen once. Sequences were obtained from sorted CD4+, CD8+, or CD8+CD57+ T cells (not recorded which) from PBMCs. The chain employs TRBV7-9 and TRBJ2-7; 7 bases match TRBD1. The clonotype originates from a human donor with aplastic anemia. CDR3 in DNA: TGTGCCAGCAGCCGGACAGGCTCCTACGAGCAGTACTTC. It yields the protein CASSRTGSYEQYF.